Following are 17 T cell receptor beta chains from one sample sequenced in a study of beta chain features in type 1 diabetes. Study findings and constraints: TCRB CDR3s from Type 1 diabetes patients were moderately but significantly shorter in all four CD4+ subsets.

Their cognate antigens are unknown. Expressed TCRB transcripts were sequenced because the isolated RNA had all been reverse transcribed beforehand. TCRdb's table, derived via immunoSEQ multiplex PCR, lists solely in-frame clones and lacks some. The table has under 300,000 clones, under 20% seen once. The sequencing sample was made of naive CD4+ T cells from blood. The receptor set was obtained from a young man with type 1 diabetes.

This clone has only a few counts. CDR3 in amino acids: CSGLRTGNTGELFF. The CDR3 DNA sequence: TGCAGCGGTCTTCGGACAGGAAACACCGGGGAGCTGTTTTTT. The chain employs TRBV29-1 and TRBJ2-2, with TRBD1 identical over 7 bases. Trimming cost V 7 bases and J 2 bases; bases outside gene matches: 7. CDR3 length: 14 residues. Germline-derived CDR1 and CDR2 are SQVTM and ANQGSEA.

The rearrangement uses TRBV7-9 and TRBJ2-3; no clear D. V lost 1 base to trimming and J lost 0 bases, with 11 bases between them. From germline, CDR1 is SEHNR and CDR2 FQNEAQ (reference sequence). The CDR3 is made up of 16 amino acids. CDR3 coding DNA: TGTGCCAGCAGCTTAGGCGCAGCTCCTAGCACAGATACGCAGTATTTT. It yields the protein CASSLGAAPSTDTQYF.

The chain has TRBV5-4 and TRBJ2-1; 10 nucleotides line up with TRBD2. In germline, CDR1 is SGHNT, CDR2 YYREEE (reference sequence). The CDR3 is 18 residues long. V lost 3 bases and J lost 1; bases outside the gene matches: 10. In DNA form, the CDR3 reads TGTGCCAGCAGCTCTTGGGCTAGCGGGAGCTGGTCCTACAATGAGCAGTTCTTC. It codes for CASSSWASGSWSYNEQFF.

The chain recombines TRBV10-1 with TRBJ1-1, with 7 positions matching TRBD1. This CDR3 comprises 15 residues. CDR1 is WNHNN and CDR2 is SYGVQD in the germline V gene (reference sequence). With V trimmed by 1 base and J by 4 bases, 6 bases remained unmatched. The CDR3 sequence: CASSEYDRVGTEAFF. CDR3 in DNA: TGCGCCAGCAGTGAGTACGACAGGGTGGGCACTGAAGCTTTCTTT.

The gene calls are TRBV13 and TRBJ2-3; D not certain. Trimming left V 5 bases short and J 3 bases short, with 9 bases between. Germline V CDR1 and CDR2: PRHDT, FYEKMQ (reference sequence). This CDR3 has 13 residues. CDR3 region: CASSRFSTDTQYF. CDR3 DNA: TGTGCCAGCAGCCGCTTTTCGACAGATACGCAGTATTTT.

About this clone: Other DNA sequences from this sample encode an identical CDR3 as well. The genes are TRBV7-2 and TRBJ2-7; no definite D call. The CDR3 is 11 amino acids. The V gene lost 4 bases and the J gene lost 4 bases, with 5 bases spanning the gap. The germline gives CDR1 SGHTA, CDR2 FQGNSA. The CDR3 nucleotides are TGTGCCAGCAGCTCCCAGTACGAGCAGTACTTC. It encodes CASSSQYEQYF.

V and J are TRBV29-1 and TRBJ2-3; D is undetermined. The CDR3 runs to 12 residues. The germline gives CDR1 SQVTM, CDR2 ANQGSEA. V lost 5 bases to trimming and J lost 6 bases, with 12 bases between them. The CDR3 is CSVRYLKDTQYF. CDR3 nucleotides: TGCAGCGTTCGCTACCTCAAGGATACGCAGTATTTT.

V is TRBV9 and J is TRBJ2-7; D remains ambiguous. This CDR3 is 14 amino acids long. V was trimmed by 0 bases and J by 3 bases, leaving 10 bases between them. CDR1 and CDR2 from the germline V gene are SGDLS and YYNGEE. The CDR3 DNA sequence: TGTGCCAGCAGCGTAGCATCCTCCTACTACGAGCAGTACTTC. Translating it yields CASSVASSYYEQYF.

The chain joins TRBV7-9 to TRBJ2-3; no definite D call. V lost 5 bases and J lost 5, with 5 bases in between. The CDR3 has 11 residues. CDR1 SEHNR and CDR2 FQNEAQ come from the germline V gene (reference sequence). The CDR3 DNA reads as TGTGCCAGCAGCCCCCTAGATACGCAGTATTTT. Amino acid sequence: CASSPLDTQYF. Combining the CDR3 with reference TRBV7-9 and TRBJ2-3 gives the whole variable domain DTGVSQNPRHKITKRGQNVTFRCDPISEHNRLYWYRQTLGQGPEFLTYFQNEAQLEKSRLLSDRFSAERPKGSFSTLEIQRTEQGDSAMYLCASSPLDTQYFGPGTRLTVL.

This clone was observed a few times. J is TRBJ2-3 and V is TRBV9; 15 bases align to TRBD2. The trim removed 4 bases at V and 5 bases at J, leaving 5 bases unmatched. Germline lookup yields CDR1 SGDLS and CDR2 YYNGEE. The CDR3 consists of 16 residues. The CDR3 region is CASSSPGLAGGDTQYF. Here the CDR3 DNA reads TGTGCCAGCAGCTCCCCGGGACTAGCGGGAGGAGATACGCAGTATTTT.

V and J are TRBV13 and TRBJ2-5, with TRBD2 matching 9 bases. Germline V gene sequence: CDR1 PRHDT, CDR2 FYEKMQ (reference sequence). V gave up 7 bases and J gave up 5 bases; unmatched junction bases: 11. CDR3 length: 15 amino acids. DNA of the CDR3: TGTGCCAGCACCCGGGATAGCGGGAGTGGCGAGACCCAGTACTTC. Its protein product is CASTRDSGSGETQYF.

This clone was found a few times. The rearrangement uses TRBV29-1 and TRBJ1-1; D unclear. This CDR3 is built from 13 residues. Germline V gene data show CDR1 as SQVTM and CDR2 as ANQGSEA. V lost 4 bases, J lost 0 bases, and 9 bases lay in between. This CDR3 is CSVVSLMNTEAFF. CDR3 DNA: TGCAGCGTTGTATCCCTAATGAACACTGAAGCTTTCTTT.

This clone was observed a few times. The germline gene is not matched at one end of the junction; a read error may be the cause. The chain carries TRBV30 and TRBJ2-1, with TRBD1 identical over 9 bases. CDR1 is GTSNPN, CDR2 SVGIG, per germline (reference sequence). The CDR3 loop spans 12 amino acids. This CDR3 reads CAWSVRGDRVIF. Written as DNA, the CDR3 is TGTGCCTGGAGTGTACGGGGGGACAGGGTGATCTTC. Variable domain in full (rest from reference TRBV30 and TRBJ2-1): SQTIHQWPATLVQPVGSPLSLECTVEGTSNPNLYWYRQAAGRGLQLLFYSVGIGQISSEVPQNLSASRPQDRQFILSSKKLLLSDSGFYLCAWSVRGDRVIFGPGTRLTVL.

This chain links TRBV29-1 with TRBJ1-1, with 8 bases lining up with TRBD1. The CDR3 runs 11 residues. Germline V gives CDR1 SQVTM, CDR2 ANQGSEA. V trimming: 3 bases; J trimming: 7 bases; junction bases outside the gene matches: 1. CDR3 in amino acids: CSVEGTGEAFF. The CDR3 nucleotides are TGCAGCGTTGAGGGGACAGGTGAAGCTTTCTTT. The complete variable domain, with remaining parts taken from reference TRBV29-1 and TRBJ1-1, reads SAVISQKPSRDICQRGTSLTIQCQVDSQVTMMFWYRQQPGQSLTLIATANQGSEATYESGFVIDKFPISRPNLTFSTLTVSNMSPEDSSIYLCSVEGTGEAFFGQGTRLTVV.

Only a few counts were recorded for this clone. The CDR3 nucleotides are TGTGCCAGCTCACCACGAAATAGCGGGGATGGGGCCAACGTCCTGACTTTC. It is translated as CASSPRNSGDGANVLTF. This chain connects TRBV18 to TRBJ2-6; TRBD2 matches 8 bases. CDR1 KGHSH and CDR2 LQKENI come from the germline V gene. J gave up 3 bases and V 1 base, and 5 bases lay outside the gene matches. The CDR3 runs to 17 residues. Together with reference TRBV18 and TRBJ2-6, the CDR3 gives the full variable domain: NAGVMQNPRHLVRRRGQEARLRCSPMKGHSHVYWYRQLPEEGLKFMVYLQKENIIDESGMPKERFSAEFPKEGPSILRIQQVVRGDSAAYFCASSPRNSGDGANVLTFGAGSRLTVL.

The chain uses TRBV28 and TRBJ1-1, with TRBD1 matching 9 bases. Germline-derived CDR1 and CDR2 are MDHEN and SYDVKM. This CDR3 has 15 residues. V lost 7 bases, J lost 4 bases, and 10 bases stayed unmatched. The CDR3 DNA follows: TGTGCCAGCATCGTACAGGGGGCGGTGGGCACTGAAGCTTTCTTT. Translating gives CASIVQGAVGTEAFF. The variable domain in full, completed from reference TRBV28 and TRBJ1-1, reads DVKVTQSSRYLVKRTGEKVFLECVQDMDHENMFWYRQDPGLGLRLIYFSYDVKMKEKGDIPEGYSVSREKKERFSLILESASTNQTSMYLCASIVQGAVGTEAFFGQGTRLTVV.

This clone was counted a few times. The genes are TRBV9 and TRBJ2-3, with a tentative D call TRBD2 (6 bases). Trimming removed 4 bases at V and 1 base at J, with 10 bases between. Germline CDR1 reads SGDLS; CDR2 reads YYNGEE. The CDR3 has 14 residues. The CDR3 DNA is TGTGCCAGCAGCCTACAGCGGGGCACAGATACGCAGTATTTT. Amino acid sequence: CASSLQRGTDTQYF. Supplemented by reference TRBV9 and TRBJ2-3, the full variable domain reads DSGVTQTPKHLITATGQRVTLRCSPRSGDLSVYWYQQSLDQGLQFLIQYYNGEERAKGNILERFSAQQFPDLHSELNLSSLELGDSALYFCASSLQRGTDTQYFGPGTRLTVL.